This T cell receptor beta chain appears in the sequencing data of a study of blood T cells in healthy people across ages. Findings and limits, study-wide: Investigators viewed diversity estimates from one million T cells as underestimates, the study reported. Observed TCR beta diversity per million T cells went down as age went up. This fall followed a roughly linear course with age.

Comments on this clonotype: Its antigen is not known.

Primers used in a second PCR of roughly 6 to 12 cycles were a sample-barcoded 5' primer and a J-beta primer mix. Via MiXCR, TCRdb re-called the 5' RACE reads, giving one row per CDR3 protein. The sample lists about 1.5 million distinct CDR3 sequences, 42% occurring once. PBMCs numbering at least 7 million were isolated per sample. Total RNA amounts of at least 6 micrograms were extracted per sample. Germline assignment: CDR1 MNHEY and CDR2 SMNVEV (reference sequence). V was shortened by 5 bases and J by 7 bases, with 21 bases between the two germline ends. The CDR3 loop spans 15 amino acids. J is TRBJ2-7 and V is TRBV27, with D tentatively TRBD1 (6 bases). The clonotype comes from a woman aged 18-29 years in good health. Sequencing used blood. The CDR3 protein is CASSLYSQQGSEQYF. The CDR3, as DNA: TGTGCCAGCAGTCTTTATAGCCAACAGGGTTCAGAGCAGTACTTC.